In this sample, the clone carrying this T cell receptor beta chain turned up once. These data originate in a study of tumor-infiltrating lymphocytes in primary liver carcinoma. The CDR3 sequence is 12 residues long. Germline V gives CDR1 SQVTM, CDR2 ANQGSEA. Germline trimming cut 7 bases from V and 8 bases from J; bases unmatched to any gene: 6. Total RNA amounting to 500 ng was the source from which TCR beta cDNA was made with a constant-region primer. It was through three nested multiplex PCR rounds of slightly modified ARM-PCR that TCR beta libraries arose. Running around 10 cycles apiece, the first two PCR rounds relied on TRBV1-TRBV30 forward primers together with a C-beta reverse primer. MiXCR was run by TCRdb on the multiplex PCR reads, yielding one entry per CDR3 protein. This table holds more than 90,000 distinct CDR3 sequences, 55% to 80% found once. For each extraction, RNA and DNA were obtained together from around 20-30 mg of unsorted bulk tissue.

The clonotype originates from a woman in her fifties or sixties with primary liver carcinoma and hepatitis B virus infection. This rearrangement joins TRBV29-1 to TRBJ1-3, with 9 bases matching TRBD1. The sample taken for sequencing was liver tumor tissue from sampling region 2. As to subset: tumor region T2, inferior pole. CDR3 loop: CSAWTGAYTIYF. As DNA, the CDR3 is TGCAGCGCCTGGACAGGGGCGTACACCATATATTTT.